This T cell receptor beta chain was documented in a study of regulatory T cells in long-lasting Graves disease (dated by TCRdb to the early 2020s). Concerning the study at large: Antithyroid drugs had been taken for less than 3 months by newly diagnosed Graves' disease patients. Persistent Graves' disease patients were compared with newly diagnosed Graves' disease patients by peripheral blood TCR sequencing and RNA sequencing. The study was registered as a clinical trial and conducted in China. A total of around 35 samples were covered by TCR sequencing, comprising approximately 13 persistent and around 20 newly diagnosed Graves' disease patients. Overall study results and their limits: Because the primary lesion, thyroid tissue, could not be accessed, the study looked at peripheral blood alone. Persistent patients shared more public clonotypes among themselves (around 2,700) than newly diagnosed patients did (roughly 910). Only the TCR beta chain was sequenced and analyzed. TRBV28, TRBJ1-2 and TRBJ2-5 were preferentially used in persistent disease, while TRBV20-1 and TRBJ2-1 were favored in newly diagnosed disease. Compared with newly diagnosed patients, patients with persistent Graves' disease had lower TCR Shannon entropy and fewer highly expanded clones, which suggests clonal expansion. The authors acknowledged the small sample size as a limitation that may reduce accuracy.

Receptors were amplified or captured by multiplex PCR. The run used an Illumina HiSeq 4000. TCR beta libraries were built with iRepertoire HTBI primers and Arm-PCR amplification of CDR3 regions. Before sequencing, the PCR products underwent gel purification. The study's own analysis went as follows. A total of 62 TRBV and some 15 TRBJ segments were identified across samples and were used for gene usage analysis of CDR3 amino acid clonotypes. COPE and FqMerger were used to merge filtered high-quality paired reads into contigs. Contigs were aligned with BLAST to IMGT TRBV, TRBD and TRBJ reference genes, and CDR3 was defined per IMGT. Any clonotype with a frequency above 0.1% was classified as a highly expanded clone. Repertoire diversity was measured by Shannon entropy, and V-J evenness by the Gini coefficient. Clonotypes shared by more than one individual were considered public. TCRdb passed the public sequencing reads through fastp at Q25 and MiXCR, retaining productive beta sequences. CDR3 protein duplicates are merged, each entry listing the most common genes and DNA. In this record, the V and J calls reflect TCRdb's handling and not the investigators' own analysis. A total of about 540,000 distinct CDR3 sequences appear in this sample, about 14% of them only once. The ten largest clones take up roughly 10% of the sample.

Taken with the paper, the label for time point translates to: newly diagnosed GD, antithyroid drugs for less than 3 months. For both TCR sequencing and RNA sequencing, RNA was extracted from PBMCs using TRIzol. The diagnosis of Graves' disease was made according to American Thyroid Association guidelines. The patients came from an endocrinology department in Xi'an, China. Each patient gave about 8.1 milliliters of peripheral blood, collected in an EDTA anticoagulant tube. Ficoll Paque Plus density gradient separation was used to isolate PBMCs, and no additional T cell sorting was done. RNA quality was checked with an Agilent 2100 Bioanalyzer and agarose gel, and concentration with a NanoDrop 2000. This clonotype was seen more than once but under ten times. Its antigen is currently not known. Qualities for individual bases were not recorded, and no much larger clone is one base off. V is reduced by 7 bases and J by 1 base, leaving a spacing of 11 bases between them. In the germline V gene, CDR1 corresponds to SQVTM and CDR2 to ANQGSEA. The CDR3 measures 13 amino acids from cysteine to phenylalanine. Only CDR3 DNA is held: 39 bases, read in frame from base 1.

The same sample was also used in a study of T cells in Graves' hyperthyroidism and ophthalmopathy. The second publication reports: Graves' hyperthyroidism was defined as stable when no progression to ophthalmopathy occurred over 18 months of follow-up. Hyperthyroidism patients were newly diagnosed, with disease duration under 2 months, and aged 18 to 65 years. Any patient with an uncontrolled infection, another autoimmune disease, pregnancy or lactation was excluded. Clinical symptoms, serum thyroxine and TRAb, thyroid ultrasound, and orbital computed tomography formed the basis for the diagnoses. A first-round RT-PCR of the TCR CDR3 used the HTBI primer set with the Qiagen OneStep RT-PCR kit. Most expanded thyroid clonotypes (frequency above 0.001) were also found in blood, which suggests that blood repertoires may mirror thyroid immune responses. A 13 V-J signature model separated ophthalmopathy from stable hyperthyroidism, with about 90% sensitivity and 81.08% specificity in cross-validation and 80%/75% in testing. During validation, the model predicted progression to ophthalmopathy a median of around 7 months ahead of onset, with almost 71% sensitivity and roughly 75% specificity. A discovery cohort of about a hundred patients, roughly 43 with Graves' ophthalmopathy and 55 to 60 with stable Graves' hyperthyroidism, was used to find distinguishing TCR V-J signatures. Prospective prediction of ophthalmopathy was tested in an independent validation cohort consisting of under 20 hyperthyroidism patients and over 15 patients who later progressed to ophthalmopathy. The 100 discovery patients were divided at random into training and test sets in a 7:3 ratio. Thyroid tissue and blood T-cell repertoires from six Graves' hyperthyroidism patients were also compared in the study. Once sampling was done, hyperthyroidism patients were given methimazole at a starting dose of 30 mg daily, whereas ophthalmopathy patients were given high-dose intravenous methylprednisolone. Libraries were constructed in a second round of multiplex PCR, after which size selection and purification were carried out. Sequencing of the libraries was done on an Illumina HiSeq2000 using paired-end 100 bp reads. SOAPnuke was used to process the raw data, throwing out any read that contained adapters or uncalled bases, had a mean Phred below 15, or lacked an exact constant-primer or identifier match. COPE v1.2.5 was used to merge high-quality paired reads, and clonotypes were defined as unique nucleotide sequences. Clonotypes were aligned to IMGT TRBV, TRBD and TRBJ reference segments using MiTCR v1.1. The analysis included only V-J combinations with a frequency above 0.0001, which together covered 98% to 99.2% of the repertoires. The TCS score was defined as the ratio of F50 (clonal expansion) to E x V (chaos), calculated using BLOSUM62-based TCRdist between CDR3 peptides within each V-J. Welch's t-statistics and random forest reduced around 520 V-J features to 10 to 15, which were used in a naive Bayes classifier (R e1071). No statistical method was used to set the sample size in advance, and investigators knew the group allocation. The paper describes TCR Vbeta CDR3 sequencing of around 130 peripheral blood samples, made up of around 41 ophthalmopathy patients, approximately 76 hyperthyroidism patients and around 17 progressor patients.

This clonotype was obtained from a man aged 25-40 years with Graves disease. Donor details come from another sample of the same person, matched by shared clones. The rearrangement joined TRBV29-1 to TRBJ2-1, and TRBD2 may be the D gene, going by 6 matching bases. Material: peripheral blood mononuclear cells (PBMCs), obtained at new diagnosis, from a patient treated with antithyroid drugs. The CDR3 in this case is CSARDLSYNEQFF. The DNA reads as follows: TGCAGCGCCCGGGACTTATCCTACAATGAGCAGTTCTTC.